A single sample is the source of the 7 T cell receptor beta chains below, sequenced in a study of vaccination effects on CD4 cells after COVID-19. With the ViraFEST assay, the study expanded antigen-specific CD4+ T cells using viral peptide pools, then sequenced them. Isolation of CD4+ T cells took place after around 10 days of culture. All study participants received two doses of BNT162b2 or mRNA-1273 vaccine. The method was immunoSEQ multiplex PCR; TCRdb's version includes in-frame clones alone and lacks a portion of them. The profile shows about 31,000 clones, just under 75% of them singletons. No antigens are known for them. This sample comprised CD4+ T cells from PBMCs cultured with HCoV-229E spike peptides, obtained after COVID-19 vaccination. The receptor source for this set is a human donor who received a COVID-19 vaccine.

With respect to this clone: Mismatch with germline at one junction end may stem from a read error. The chain uses TRBV5-4 and TRBJ2-7; a weak D match, TRBD1 (6 bases). CDR1 is SGHNT, CDR2 YYREEE, per germline (reference sequence). The length of the CDR3 is 14 residues. CDR3 bases: TGTGCCAGCAGCGAGGACAGACCCATAACCACGATAGACTTC. Translation: CASSEDRPITTIDF.

The chain combines TRBV6-1 with TRBJ2-1; 7 bases align to TRBD1. The CDR3 is made up of 17 amino acids. Germline-derived CDR1 and CDR2 are MNHNS and SASEGT. The J segment lost 0 bases and the V segment lost 4 bases, leaving 9 bases of the junction unmatched. DNA of the CDR3: TGTGCCAGCAGTGGAGGATGGGACAGAAGCTCCTACAATGAGCAGTTCTTC. Its translation is CASSGGWDRSSYNEQFF.

The CDR3 loop reads CSACETNQPQHF. For the CDR3, the DNA is TGCAGTGCTTGTGAAACCAATCAGCCCCAGCATTTT. The chain couples TRBV20-1 to TRBJ1-5; no reliable D call. V lost 5 bases to trimming and J lost 3 bases, with 8 bases between them. The CDR3 runs 12 residues. CDR1 and CDR2 (germline): DFQATT, SNEGSKA (reference sequence).

This chain links TRBV3-1 (or the pseudogene TRBV3-2) with TRBJ2-6, with 13 bases that match TRBD2. The CDR3 is made up of 17 amino acids. Germline V lookup: CDR1 LGHDT, CDR2 YNNKEL (reference sequence). The V segment lost 4 bases and the J segment 1 base; nucleotides outside the gene matches: 1. In DNA form, the CDR3 reads TGTGCCAGCAGCCCGGGACTAGCGGGGTCTGGGGCCAACGTCCTGACTTTC. This gives the protein CASSPGLAGSGANVLTF.

This clone came up once. The chain carries TRBV10-3 and TRBJ1-1, with no clear D. CDR3 length equals 12 residues. The germline V and J ends were trimmed by 8 bases and 0 bases, with 7 bases remaining between them. Per the germline V gene, CDR1 is ENHRY and CDR2 is SYGVKD. The CDR3 loop reads CAIWNMNTEAFF. CDR3 DNA sequence: TGTGCCATCTGGAATATGAACACTGAAGCTTTCTTT.

This rearrangement joins TRBV5-1 to TRBJ1-1; no definite D call. The germline V gene has CDR1 SGHRS and CDR2 YFSETQ. The CDR3 sequence is 16 residues long. V was shortened by 0 bases and J by 1 base, with 13 bases between the two germline ends. The CDR3 DNA is TGCGCCAGCAGCTTGGCGGGGTTCCCGTCGAACACTGAAGCTTTCTTT. This sequence encodes CASSLAGFPSNTEAFF.

This clone was detected only a few times. The chain employs TRBV6-4 and TRBJ2-7; D remains ambiguous. Germline CDR1 is MRHNA and CDR2 is SNTAGT. Trimming removed 6 bases at V and 4 bases at J, with 7 bases between. This CDR3 comprises 11 residues. The CDR3 DNA reads as TGTGCCAGCAGCTACAATTACGAGCAGTACTTC. This codes for CASSYNYEQYF.